The rows below give T cell receptor beta chains drawn from one sample of a study of beta chain features in type 1 diabetes. Clones were read by immunoSEQ multiplex PCR, and TCRdb kept only the in-frame ones, dropping some. The sample has about 710,000 clones; over 12% are singletons. Specimen: naive CD4+ T cells from blood. The receptors originated from a man aged 18 to 35 with type 1 diabetes. Both conserved end residues are trimmed from each CDR3.

v_call	j_call	cdr3_aa
TRBV10-3	TRBJ1-2	AISESTDGYT
TRBV2	TRBJ2-5	ASSEGLAGQETQY
TRBV11-2	TRBJ2-7	ASSSMGQGRGYEQY
TRBV7-2	TRBJ2-3	ASSPNVRLPDTQY
TRBV30	TRBJ1-3	AWSETYSGNTIY
TRBV5-1	TRBJ1-4	ASSSGERGEKLF
TRBV5-6	TRBJ1-6	ASSLLDIRVGSPLH
TRBV7-2	TRBJ2-5	ASSHDQGMKTQY
TRBV19	TRBJ2-1	ASSIFPDEQF
TRBV7-9	TRBJ2-7	ASSLTGGFYEQY
TRBV6-6	TRBJ2-3	ASSYPTGTSTDTQY
TRBV4-3	TRBJ2-2	ASSQDKGTGELF
TRBV5-4	TRBJ2-5	ASSLLAKGRAKETQY
TRBV7-6	TRBJ2-3	ASSLGGTGKDTQY